These 30 T cell receptor beta chains came from one sample sequenced in a study of cytomegalovirus exposure and HLA in healthy donors. Primers: 60 Vbeta forward and 13 Jbeta reverse. Using immunoSEQ multiplex PCR, the repertoire was profiled, and TCRdb retains in-frame clones only, with some absent. The table includes 120,000 to 150,000 clones, about 84% detected once. The material sequenced was PBMCs. The receptors here all came from a male donor in good health and CMV-seronegative.

The chain carries TRBV30 and TRBJ2-7; a weak D match, TRBD2 (5 bases). Trimming removed 0 bases from V and 6 bases from J, with 12 bases in between. The CDR3 runs 13 residues. The germline V gene encodes CDR1 GTSNPN and CDR2 SVGIG (reference sequence). For the CDR3, the DNA is TGTGCCTGGAGTGTCTCGGGGTACGGCGAGCAGTACTTC. Translating gives CAWSVSGYGEQYF.

V and J are TRBV4-2 and TRBJ1-2; the match to TRBD1 covers 7 bases. The junction had 6 bases not matched to a gene; V was cut back by 7 bases and J by 4 bases. This CDR3 has 13 residues. Per the germline V gene, CDR1 is LGHNA and CDR2 is YNFKEQ. The CDR3 nucleotides are TGTGCCAGCAAGACGGACAGGATCTATGGCTACACCTTC. Protein product: CASKTDRIYGYTF.

This clone was seen just once. V usage is TRBV7-3 and J usage is TRBJ2-1; D gene unclear. Germline CDR1 SGHTA, CDR2 FQGTGA. V lost 2 bases and J lost 0, with 8 bases in between. The CDR3 consists of 15 residues. The DNA for the CDR3 is TGTGCCAGCAGCTTAGATGACTTCTCCTACAATGAGCAGTTCTTC. Protein sequence: CASSLDDFSYNEQFF.

The chain combines TRBV9 with TRBJ2-7, with 8 bases matching TRBD2. Per germline, CDR1 SGDLS and CDR2 YYNGEE. Trimming at V came to 6 bases and at J to 7 bases, leaving 15 bases not matched to a gene. CDR3 length equals 15 residues. CDR3 in amino acids: CASIPHGRGAGEQYF. In DNA, the CDR3 is TGTGCCAGCATCCCACACGGGCGGGGGGCCGGGGAGCAGTACTTC.

The CDR3 DNA follows: TGTGCCAGCAGCTCCCTGGACAGGTCCTTGGGGACTGAAGCTTTCTTT. Its protein product is CASSSLDRSLGTEAFF. This rearrangement joins TRBV7-8 to TRBJ1-1; 7 bases are shared with TRBD1. Germline-derived CDR1 and CDR2 are SGHVS and FQNEAQ. Trimming took 4 bases from V and 5 from J; bases not matched to a gene: 13. The CDR3 loop spans 16 amino acids.

This chain uses TRBV7-2 with TRBJ2-1; the D gene is possibly TRBD2 (6 bases). V was cut by 3 bases and J by 12 bases, with 12 bases left in between. Germline V lookup: CDR1 SGHTA, CDR2 FQGNSA. This CDR3 is 12 amino acids long. CDR3 sequence (DNA): TGTGCCAGCAGCTTGGACGGGGAGGTGCAGTTCTTC. This codes for CASSLDGEVQFF.

The count of this clone is one. The chain has TRBV5-6 and TRBJ1-1, with D tentatively TRBD1 (6 bases). V gave up 0 bases and J gave up 2 bases, with 8 bases separating them. This CDR3 region has 14 residues. Germline CDR1 and CDR2: SGHDT and YYEEEE. The CDR3, as DNA: TGTGCCAGCAGCTTGGGGGACACAAACACTGAAGCTTTCTTT. Protein sequence: CASSLGDTNTEAFF.

The CDR3 is CASSWGGGSSSYNEQFF. CDR3 nucleotide sequence: TGCGCCAGCAGCTGGGGCGGAGGGTCTTCTTCCTACAATGAGCAGTTCTTC. The chain recombines TRBV5-1 with TRBJ2-1; TRBD2 is a possible D gene (6 bases). CDR1 SGHRS and CDR2 YFSETQ come from the germline V gene. Between the trimmed V and J ends, which lost 3 bases and 1 base, there was a span of 17 bases. The CDR3 contains 17 residues.

The V gene is TRBV27, the J gene TRBJ2-1; D unclear. Trimming pared 5 bases from V and 9 bases from J, leaving 11 bases between. The CDR3 covers 12 residues. Per germline, CDR1 MNHEY and CDR2 SMNVEV (reference sequence). This chain's CDR3 is CASSRSAFEQFF. The CDR3 nucleotides are TGTGCCAGCAGTAGATCAGCGTTTGAGCAGTTCTTC.

The chain is built from TRBV6-5 and TRBJ1-3; no clear D. V was cut by 5 bases and J by 0 bases, with 11 bases left in between. Germline values: CDR1 MNHEY, CDR2 SVGAGI. This CDR3 spans 15 amino acids. CDR3 DNA sequence: TGTGCCAGCAGTAGGAGAGTCAACTCTGGAAACACCATATATTTT. It is translated as CASSRRVNSGNTIYF.

This clone was seen only a few times. J is TRBJ2-7 and V is TRBV5-6; TRBD2 matches 7 bases. This CDR3 comprises 13 residues. V shed 9 bases, J shed 6 bases, and the junction held 12 bases outside the gene matches. CDR1 is SGHDT and CDR2 is YYEEEE in the germline V gene. The CDR3 protein is CATAFGGGVEQYF. DNA of the CDR3: TGTGCCACCGCCTTTGGGGGAGGGGTCGAGCAGTACTTC.

This clone was seen a few times. CDR3 bases: TGTGCCAGCAGTTCTAGACTAGCGGGCCTTTACAATGAGCAGTTCTTC. Translation: CASSSRLAGLYNEQFF. The chain is built from TRBV5-6 and TRBJ2-1, with 10 nucleotides matching TRBD2. Germline V gives CDR1 SGHDT, CDR2 YYEEEE. The CDR3 runs to 16 residues. Trimming cost V 5 bases and J 4 bases; bases outside gene matches: 9. Full variable domain (remainder filled in from reference TRBV5-6 and TRBJ2-1): DAGVTQSPTHLIKTRGQQVTLRCSPKSGHDTVSWYQQALGQGPQFIFQYYEEEERQRGNFPDRFSGHQFPNYSSELNVNALLLGDSALYLCASSSRLAGLYNEQFFGPGTRLTVL.

The genes are TRBV25-1 and TRBJ2-3; D possibly corresponds to TRBD2 (7 bases). CDR3 length: 16 residues. Per the germline V gene, CDR1 is MGHDK and CDR2 is SYGVNS. V was pared by 5 bases and J by 5 bases, with 20 bases between. CDR3 amino acids: CASSPRGGGWIDTQYF. CDR3 DNA: TGTGCCAGCAGTCCCCGTGGGGGGGGCTGGATAGATACGCAGTATTTT.

This chain joins TRBV5-4 and TRBJ1-2, with D unclear. Germline loops: CDR1 SGHNT, CDR2 YYREEE (reference sequence). V was trimmed by 3 bases and J by 8 bases, leaving 11 bases between them. The CDR3 has 12 amino acids. The CDR3 reads CASSSGEGGYTF. The CDR3 DNA is TGTGCCAGCAGCTCCGGGGAGGGCGGCTACACCTTC. Using reference TRBV5-4 and TRBJ1-2 for the parts outside the CDR3, the full variable domain is ETGVTQSPTHLIKTRGQQVTLRCSSQSGHNTVSWYQQALGQGPQFIFQYYREEENGRGNFPPRFSGLQFPNYSSELNVNALELDDSALYLCASSSGEGGYTFGSGTRLTVV.

Worth noting for this clone: The same CDR3 can be traced to other DNA sequences in this sample. This sequence joins TRBV5-4 and TRBJ1-3; 8 positions match TRBD1. Trimming at V came to 4 bases and at J to 1 base, leaving 4 bases not matched to a gene. The germline V gene encodes CDR1 SGHNT and CDR2 YYREEE (reference sequence). The CDR3 consists of 15 residues. The CDR3 loop is CASSLDRGSGNTIYF. The DNA for the CDR3 is TGTGCCAGCAGCCTTGACAGGGGTTCTGGAAACACCATATATTTT.

The chain combines TRBV11-1 with TRBJ2-3; TRBD1 aligns across 8 bases. The CDR3 has 15 residues. The junction had 4 bases not matched to a gene; V was cut back by 5 bases and J by 0 bases. Germline V lookup: CDR1 SGHAT, CDR2 FQDESV (reference sequence). The CDR3 DNA reads as TGTGCCAGCAGCCTTCGGACAGGGAGCACAGATACGCAGTATTTT. Translating gives CASSLRTGSTDTQYF.

The chain recombines TRBV2 with TRBJ1-1, with D possibly matching TRBD1 (5 bases). Trimming removed 10 bases from V and 4 bases from J, with 10 bases in between. CDR1 is SNHLY and CDR2 is FYNNEI in the germline V gene. This CDR3 has 11 residues. The CDR3 nucleotides are TGTGCCAATCATAGGGGCACTGAAGCTTTCTTT. It yields the protein CANHRGTEAFF. The full variable domain, with the rest looked up from reference TRBV2 and TRBJ1-1, is EPEVTQTPSHQVTQMGQEVILRCVPISNHLYFYWYRQILGQKVEFLVSFYNNEISEKSEIFDDQFSVERPDGSNFTLKIRSTKLEDSAMYFCANHRGTEAFFGQGTRLTVV.

The CDR3 protein is CASSPPRTGGNQPQHF. The CDR3 coding sequence is TGTGCCAGCAGTCCACCCCGGACAGGAGGCAATCAGCCCCAGCATTTT. V gene TRBV28 combines with J gene TRBJ1-5, with 7 bases fitting TRBD1. In germline, CDR1 is MDHEN, CDR2 SYDVKM. The CDR3 totals 16 residues. J lost 2 bases, V lost 5 bases, and 9 bases had no gene match.

The CDR3 bases are TGTGCCAGCAGCCTTAGGACTAGCGGGATCGAGCAGTACTTC. Amino acid sequence: CASSLRTSGIEQYF. V gene TRBV7-8 combines with J gene TRBJ2-7; 12 positions agree with TRBD2. Germline loops: CDR1 SGHVS, CDR2 FQNEAQ. The V and J ends lost 5 bases and 6 bases, in that order; junction bases with no gene match: 5. The length of the CDR3 is 14 residues.

The chain combines TRBV28 with TRBJ2-7; D call uncertain. The CDR3 has 15 amino acids. The ends were cut back, 3 bases at V and 0 bases at J, with 12 bases in the middle. Germline CDR1 is MDHEN and CDR2 is SYDVKM. The chain's CDR3 is CASSFEQTSSYEQYF. CDR3 bases: TGTGCCAGCAGTTTTGAACAGACAAGCTCCTACGAGCAGTACTTC.

This clone was observed a few times. The V and J genes are TRBV7-9 and TRBJ2-1; 7 nucleotides line up with TRBD1. Trimming at V came to 2 bases and at J to 2 bases, leaving 3 bases not matched to a gene. In germline, CDR1 is SEHNR, CDR2 FQNEAQ (reference sequence). The CDR3 spans 15 residues. CDR3 loop: CASSLRDSPYNEQFF. Written as DNA, the CDR3 is TGTGCCAGCAGCTTACGGGACAGCCCCTACAATGAGCAGTTCTTC.

There are a few counts of this clone. Other nucleotide sequences from this sample produce the same CDR3. V usage is TRBV6-6 and J usage is TRBJ2-7, with no clear D. This CDR3 region has 13 residues. With 0 bases removed from V and 1 base from J, the gap between germline ends came to 4 bases. CDR1 is MNHNY and CDR2 is SVGAGI in the germline V gene (reference sequence). CDR3: CASSYSESYEQYF. The DNA of the CDR3 is TGTGCCAGCAGTTACTCTGAGTCCTACGAGCAGTACTTC.

This sequence joins TRBV28 and TRBJ2-3; the D gene is possibly TRBD1 (5 bases). The CDR3 loop spans 15 amino acids. The V gene lost 6 bases and the J gene lost 2 bases, with 15 bases spanning the gap. CDR1 and CDR2 from the germline V gene are MDHEN and SYDVKM. The CDR3 reads CASSPPDRNTDTQYF. The CDR3 DNA reads TGTGCCAGCAGCCCTCCCGACAGAAACACAGATACGCAGTATTTT. Using reference TRBV28 and TRBJ2-3 for the parts outside the CDR3, the full variable domain is DVKVTQSSRYLVKRTGEKVFLECVQDMDHENMFWYRQDPGLGLRLIYFSYDVKMKEKGDIPEGYSVSREKKERFSLILESASTNQTSMYLCASSPPDRNTDTQYFGPGTRLTVL.

V usage is TRBV15 and J usage is TRBJ2-1; D is unclear. Germline CDR1 LNHNV, CDR2 YYDKDF (reference sequence). Trimming removed 3 bases from V and 0 bases from J, with 6 bases in between. This CDR3 region has 14 residues. As DNA, the CDR3 is TGTGCCACCAGCAGGACTTACTCCTACAATGAGCAGTTCTTC. Translating it yields CATSRTYSYNEQFF.

CDR3 in amino acids: CAISESLDSSLSGYTF. The CDR3 DNA follows: TGTGCCATCAGTGAGTCGTTGGACAGTTCGCTTTCTGGCTACACCTTC. This sequence joins TRBV10-3 and TRBJ1-2, with D possibly TRBD1 on 6 matching bases. From germline, CDR1 is ENHRY and CDR2 SYGVKD. V was cut by 0 bases and J by 7 bases, with 18 bases left in between. This CDR3 spans 16 amino acids.

The chain uses TRBV9 and TRBJ2-7, with 9 bases identical to TRBD1. J gave up 5 bases and V 7 bases, and 10 bases lay outside the gene matches. There are 14 residues in the CDR3. Germline values: CDR1 SGDLS, CDR2 YYNGEE. CDR3 sequence: CASGTGTGTHEQYF. The CDR3 DNA reads as TGTGCCAGCGGGACCGGGACAGGGACCCACGAGCAGTACTTC. The variable domain in full, completed from reference TRBV9 and TRBJ2-7, reads DSGVTQTPKHLITATGQRVTLRCSPRSGDLSVYWYQQSLDQGLQFLIQYYNGEERAKGNILERFSAQQFPDLHSELNLSSLELGDSALYFCASGTGTGTHEQYFGPGTRLTVT.

The V gene is TRBV6-1, the J gene TRBJ2-3, with TRBD2 matching over 11 bases. Germline V CDR1 and CDR2: MNHNS, SASEGT. With 7 bases clipped from V and 1 base from J, the junction kept 4 bases outside the gene matches. The CDR3 consists of 15 residues. CDR3 coding DNA: TGTGCCAGCACACTAGCGGGGGCAGGCACAGATACGCAGTATTTT. Amino acids: CASTLAGAGTDTQYF.

This sequence joins TRBV9 and TRBJ2-3; 11 bases match TRBD2. The CDR3 sequence is 17 residues long. The ends lost 3 bases at V and 2 bases at J; junction bases unmatched: 8. CDR1 is SGDLS, CDR2 YYNGEE, per germline. This chain's CDR3 is CASSALASGGTTDTQYF. Here the CDR3 DNA reads TGTGCCAGCAGCGCCCTGGCTAGCGGGGGGACCACAGATACGCAGTATTTT.

This clone was recorded only once. In DNA form, the CDR3 reads TGTGCCAGCAGTTTAATGAGGAATCAGCCCCAGCATTTT. Its protein is CASSLMRNQPQHF. The chain has TRBV27 and TRBJ1-5; no definite D call. The V gene's germline CDR1 is MNHEY and CDR2 SMNVEV (reference sequence). The V gene lost 2 bases and the J gene lost 4 bases, with 6 bases spanning the gap. The CDR3 covers 13 residues.

The chain joins TRBV12-5 to TRBJ2-2; no definite D call. The CDR3 length is 12 residues. Germline CDR1 and CDR2: LGHNT and FRNRAP. Trimming cost V 3 bases and J 5 bases, with 4 bases left between them. In nucleotides, the CDR3 is TGTGCTAGTGGTTTCCATACCGGGGAGCTGTTTTTT. This gives the protein CASGFHTGELFF.